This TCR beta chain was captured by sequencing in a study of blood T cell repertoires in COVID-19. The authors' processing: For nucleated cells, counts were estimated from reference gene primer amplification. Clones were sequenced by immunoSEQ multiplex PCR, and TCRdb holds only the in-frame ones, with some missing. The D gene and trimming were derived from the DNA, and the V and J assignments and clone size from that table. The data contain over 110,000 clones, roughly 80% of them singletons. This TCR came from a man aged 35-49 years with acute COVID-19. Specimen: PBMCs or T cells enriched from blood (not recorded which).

The DNA of the CDR3 is TGCGCCAGCGGAGTGGACACCAGTACCTCCTACGAGCAGTACTTC. Translated: CASGVDTSTSYEQYF. The V and J genes are TRBV4-1 and TRBJ2-7, with D possibly matching TRBD1 (5 bases). Germline V gives CDR1 MGHRA, CDR2 YSYEKL. V was pared by 8 bases and J by 0 bases, with 17 bases between. This CDR3 is built from 15 residues.